A single sample gave rise to the 6 T cell receptor beta chains below, sequenced in a study of shared clonotypes between healthy human individuals. The protocol was immunoSEQ multiplex PCR, while the TCRdb copy is restricted to in-frame clones and leaves out a portion. The sample lists approximately 1.5 million clones, 97% to 99% occurring once. The sequenced sample was naive CD4+ T cells sorted from blood. Described subset: CD45RA+ positively selected. The receptors were sampled from a man younger than 40 in good health.

V usage is TRBV29-1 and J usage is TRBJ2-2; 10 positions agree with TRBD2. With V trimmed by 7 bases and J by 5 bases, 13 bases remained unmatched. CDR1 and CDR2 (germline): SQVTM, ANQGSEA. This CDR3 comprises 16 residues. CDR3 region: CSAAPPGLATTGELFF. The DNA for the CDR3 is TGCAGCGCCGCCCCGCCGGGACTAGCGACTACCGGGGAGCTGTTTTTT.

This rearrangement joins TRBV27 to TRBJ2-7, with a weak D call TRBD2 (6 bases). Trimming removed 2 bases from V and 3 bases from J, with 8 bases in between. The CDR3 extends over 13 amino acids. In germline, CDR1 is MNHEY, CDR2 SMNVEV (reference sequence). CDR3 nucleotides: TGTGCCAGCAGTTTAGGAGGGATCTACGAGCAGTACTTC. It is translated as CASSLGGIYEQYF.

The J gene is TRBJ2-1, the V gene TRBV9; D ambiguous. The CDR3 is 16 residues long. CDR1 SGDLS and CDR2 YYNGEE come from the germline V gene. The V and J ends lost 0 bases and 0 bases respectively, with 10 bases between them. This CDR3 reads CASSVEGTPSYNEQFF. DNA of the CDR3: TGTGCCAGCAGCGTAGAGGGAACGCCCTCCTACAATGAGCAGTTCTTC.

V is TRBV2 and J is TRBJ2-7; 9 bases are a match to TRBD1. CDR1 is SNHLY, CDR2 FYNNEI, per germline. After removal of 10 bases from V and 6 bases from J, the junction contained 13 bases not matched to a gene. CDR3 size: 14 residues. This CDR3 reads CATKAGTGFAEQYF. DNA for the CDR3: TGTGCCACCAAAGCCGGGACAGGGTTTGCCGAGCAGTACTTC.

V usage is TRBV7-2 and J usage is TRBJ1-1; 7 positions agree with TRBD1. The CDR3 loop spans 14 amino acids. V was clipped by 4 bases and J by 4 bases; unmatched bases: 6. The germline CDR1 and CDR2 sequences are SGHTA and FQGNSA. The CDR3 nucleotides are TGTGCCAGCAGCTCCAGGGACAGCATCACTGAAGCTTTCTTT. Its translation: CASSSRDSITEAFF. The whole variable domain, remainder taken from reference TRBV7-2 and TRBJ1-1, is GAGVSQSPSNKVTEKGKDVELRCDPISGHTALYWYRQSLGQGLEFLIYFQGNSAPDKSGLPSDRFSAERTGGSVSTLTIQRTQQEDSAVYLCASSSRDSITEAFFGQGTRLTVV.

The rearrangement uses TRBV2 and TRBJ2-7; the D gene is possibly TRBD1 (5 bases). The CDR3 contains 13 residues. V was shortened by 6 bases and J by 1 base, with 10 bases between the two germline ends. Germline-derived CDR1 and CDR2 are SNHLY and FYNNEI. CDR3 in amino acids: CASRITGSYEQYF. DNA for the CDR3: TGTGCCAGCAGAATTACAGGTTCCTACGAGCAGTACTTC.